This T cell receptor beta chain was obtained from a study of cytomegalovirus exposure and HLA in healthy donors. Study context: 81% of several hundred genotyped donors fell in the Caucasian-associated ancestry cluster.

Trimming removed 4 bases from V and 4 bases from J, with 16 bases in between. The CDR3 consists of 15 residues. Germline CDR1 LNHDA, CDR2 SQIVND (reference sequence). Study conclusions and caveats: In vitro assays verified that three CMV-associated chains recognized CMV antigens specifically.

This clone was counted a few times. Its matching antigen is unknown. PCR used 60 Vbeta primers and 13 Jbeta primers. The repertoire was sequenced with immunoSEQ multiplex PCR; TCRdb's copy has only in-frame clones and lacks some. The table shows about 120,000 clones, with 60% to 70% occurring only once. The sequenced sample consisted of PBMCs. This TCR was recovered from a woman in her thirties or forties in good health and CMV-seropositive. V is TRBV19 and J is TRBJ1-2; D is undetermined. The CDR3 loop reads CASSTFEEYFYGYTF. The CDR3, as DNA: TGTGCCAGTAGTACTTTTGAGGAATACTTCTATGGCTACACCTTC.